These 9 T cell receptor beta chains were sequenced from one sample in a study of blood T cell repertoires in COVID-19. Data came from immunoSEQ multiplex PCR; TCRdb stores just in-frame clones and leaves some out. The repertoire holds some 87,000 clones, with around 80% as singletons. Sample: peripheral blood. These receptors originate from a human donor in a cohort sampled during active COVID-19.

The chain has TRBV7-9 and TRBJ1-6, with D perhaps TRBD1 (5 bases). CDR1 is SEHNR, CDR2 FQNEAQ, per germline (reference sequence). CDR3 length: 17 amino acids. V lost 0 bases and J lost 6, with 15 bases in between. In nucleotides, the CDR3 is TGTGCCAGCAGCTTAGCGGCGGGGGTCGGTCCTAATTCACCCCTCCACTTT. It codes for CASSLAAGVGPNSPLHF. Drawing the rest from reference TRBV7-9 and TRBJ1-6, the complete variable domain is DTGVSQNPRHKITKRGQNVTFRCDPISEHNRLYWYRQTLGQGPEFLTYFQNEAQLEKSRLLSDRFSAERPKGSFSTLEIQRTEQGDSAMYLCASSLAAGVGPNSPLHFGNGTRLTVT.

This chain joins TRBV7-2 and TRBJ2-7; 10 bases line up with TRBD2. Germline lookup yields CDR1 SGHTA and CDR2 FQGNSA. The CDR3 runs to 18 residues. The J segment lost 3 bases and the V segment lost 1 base, leaving 12 bases of the junction unmatched. CDR3 sequence reads: CASSLERPSGGRGYEQYF. For the CDR3, the DNA is TGTGCCAGCAGCTTAGAAAGACCTAGCGGGGGCCGCGGCTACGAGCAGTACTTC.

The table lists this clone with a few counts. The rearrangement links TRBV6-5 to TRBJ1-1, with 7 bases that match TRBD1. The CDR3 spans 14 residues. V lost 0 bases, J lost 5 bases, and 3 bases stayed unmatched. Germline lookup yields CDR1 MNHEY and CDR2 SVGAGI. The chain's CDR3 is CASSYSSRGTEAFF. The CDR3 nucleotides are TGTGCCAGCAGTTACTCGAGCAGGGGGACTGAAGCTTTCTTT.

The V and J genes are TRBV18 and TRBJ1-6; the match to TRBD1 covers 8 bases. Germline values: CDR1 KGHSH, CDR2 LQKENI. The ends lost 1 base at V and 7 bases at J; junction bases unmatched: 3. CDR3 length equals 15 residues. The CDR3 region has the DNA TGTGCCAGCTCACCACTGGACAGGGCCAATTCACCCCTCCACTTT. It codes for CASSPLDRANSPLHF.

This chain connects TRBV20-1 to TRBJ1-1; no clear D gene. V was cut by 3 bases and J by 10 bases, with 12 bases left in between. CDR1 DFQATT and CDR2 SNEGSKA come from the germline V gene (reference sequence). This CDR3 is built from 11 residues. The CDR3 sequence is CSARGPKRAFF. DNA for the CDR3: TGCAGTGCTAGGGGCCCCAAGAGAGCTTTCTTT.

The chain carries TRBV18 and TRBJ2-7; possible D gene TRBD2, 6 bases. The CDR3 extends over 15 amino acids. The V and J ends lost 3 bases and 6 bases respectively, with 18 bases between them. CDR1 is KGHSH, CDR2 LQKENI, per germline. CDR3 DNA sequence: TGTGCCAGCTCACCGACACGGGGGAGAGTTGGCGAGCAGTACTTC. Translated, it gives CASSPTRGRVGEQYF.

This clone was counted once. The chain combines TRBV28 with TRBJ1-2; possibly TRBD1 for D (6 bases). The germline gives CDR1 MDHEN, CDR2 SYDVKM. V lost 4 bases and J 8 bases, leaving 29 bases between the germline ends. The CDR3 runs 18 residues. CDR3 in DNA: TGTGCCAGCAGTTCAGCCGGGCCCACGTACAGGGCCACGGGGGGCTACACCTTC. This gives the protein CASSSAGPTYRATGGYTF.

The V and J genes are TRBV7-9 and TRBJ1-3; unclear D gene. The CDR3 extends over 15 amino acids. The V end was cut by 1 base, the J end by 0 bases, with 7 bases between. Germline V gene sequence: CDR1 SEHNR, CDR2 FQNEAQ (reference sequence). As DNA, the CDR3 is TGTGCCAGCAGCTTAGTCCCCAACTCTGGAAACACCATATATTTT. Translation gives CASSLVPNSGNTIYF. The variable domain in full, with the rest retrieved from reference TRBV7-9 and TRBJ1-3, is DTGVSQNPRHKITKRGQNVTFRCDPISEHNRLYWYRQTLGQGPEFLTYFQNEAQLEKSRLLSDRFSAERPKGSFSTLEIQRTEQGDSAMYLCASSLVPNSGNTIYFGEGSWLTVV.

The chain combines TRBV5-1 with TRBJ2-3, with 8 bases fitting TRBD2. The CDR3 is made up of 16 amino acids. J gave up 3 bases and V 3 bases, and 9 bases lay outside the gene matches. Germline CDR1 is SGHRS and CDR2 is YFSETQ. CDR3 amino acids: CASSSQAGVATDTQYF. The CDR3 nucleotides are TGCGCCAGCAGCTCTCAAGCGGGAGTCGCGACAGATACGCAGTATTTT.